The 8 T cell receptor beta chains in this list originate from one sample, sequenced in a study of blood T cells in healthy people across ages. Using a J-beta primer mix together with a sample-barcoded 5' primer, a second PCR was run for about 6 to 12 cycles. One entry per CDR3 protein, called by TCRdb with MiXCR from the 5' RACE reads. Of more than 900,000 distinct CDR3 sequences listed, about 23% are singletons. A further study also used this sample, focusing on T cells of mothers and their children.

Sequenced sample: blood. The receptor set was obtained from a girl aged 2 to 10 in good health.

The chain joins TRBV28 to TRBJ2-7; 8 bases agree with TRBD1. The germline gives CDR1 MDHEN, CDR2 SYDVKM. The V and J ends lost 5 bases and 3 bases, in that order; junction bases with no gene match: 6. CDR3 length equals 14 residues. The CDR3 sequence is CASSPDRALYEQYF. The DNA of the CDR3 is TGTGCCAGCAGTCCGGACAGGGCCCTCTACGAGCAGTACTTC.

J is TRBJ1-1 and V is TRBV29-1; D unclear. V lost 2 bases, J lost 6 bases, and 22 bases lay in between. The germline V gene encodes CDR1 SQVTM and CDR2 ANQGSEA. The CDR3 has 16 residues. The CDR3 reads CSVERLGILEWAEAFF. As DNA, the CDR3 is TGCAGCGTTGAACGGCTAGGGATACTGGAATGGGCTGAAGCTTTCTTT.

The chain couples TRBV27 to TRBJ2-7; the match to TRBD2 covers 7 bases. Germline V gene data show CDR1 as MNHEY and CDR2 as SMNVEV (reference sequence). Losses at the gene ends were 8 bases for V and 0 bases for J; bases not matched to a gene: 1. The CDR3 totals 12 residues. The CDR3 spells CASGTTSYEQYF. CDR3 coding DNA: TGTGCCAGCGGGACTACCTCCTACGAGCAGTACTTC.

The chain couples TRBV4-1 to TRBJ2-5; the D is unclear. This CDR3 comprises 14 residues. Germline CDR1 reads MGHRA; CDR2 reads YSYEKL. The V end was cut by 1 base, the J end by 5 bases, with 11 bases between. In DNA form, the CDR3 reads TGCGCCAGCAGCCAAGTGGACCTGGGGGAGACCCAGTACTTC. This gives the protein CASSQVDLGETQYF.

The chain employs TRBV20-1 and TRBJ2-3; unclear D gene. Trimming shortened V by 7 bases and J by 9 bases, and 11 bases separated the two germline ends. CDR1 DFQATT and CDR2 SNEGSKA come from the germline V gene (reference sequence). The CDR3 runs to 10 residues. The CDR3 here is CSVNPDTQYF. CDR3 in DNA: TGCAGTGTTAATCCGGACACGCAGTATTTT.

This clonotype occurred once. The genes are TRBV20-1 and TRBJ2-1; D may be TRBD2 (5 bases). Trimming pared 0 bases from V and 7 bases from J, leaving 16 bases between. The CDR3 is 15 amino acids. The germline gives CDR1 DFQATT, CDR2 SNEGSKA (reference sequence). CDR3 DNA sequence: TGCAGTGCTAGAGATTTAGAGGGAACGGTAAATGAGCAGTTCTTC. Translated, it gives CSARDLEGTVNEQFF.

The count of this clonotype is one. J is TRBJ1-5 and V is TRBV12-3 or TRBV12-4; a possible D gene is TRBD1 (6 bases). V was trimmed by 3 bases and J by 2 bases, leaving 14 bases between them. The CDR3 is made up of 16 amino acids. CDR3: CASSFGGLVGNQPQHF. The CDR3 nucleotides are TGTGCCAGCAGTTTTGGGGGGCTTGTTGGCAATCAGCCCCAGCATTTT.

This clonotype was recorded a few times. The chain links TRBV7-8 to TRBJ1-2; no firm D call. The CDR3 is made up of 17 amino acids. The V end lost 5 bases, the J end lost 3 bases, and 22 bases lay between the germline ends. Germline lookup yields CDR1 SGHVS and CDR2 FQNEAQ. The CDR3 loop is CASSTADVSLVHYGYTF. CDR3 coding DNA: TGTGCCAGCAGCACCGCCGACGTGTCCTTAGTTCACTATGGCTACACCTTC.